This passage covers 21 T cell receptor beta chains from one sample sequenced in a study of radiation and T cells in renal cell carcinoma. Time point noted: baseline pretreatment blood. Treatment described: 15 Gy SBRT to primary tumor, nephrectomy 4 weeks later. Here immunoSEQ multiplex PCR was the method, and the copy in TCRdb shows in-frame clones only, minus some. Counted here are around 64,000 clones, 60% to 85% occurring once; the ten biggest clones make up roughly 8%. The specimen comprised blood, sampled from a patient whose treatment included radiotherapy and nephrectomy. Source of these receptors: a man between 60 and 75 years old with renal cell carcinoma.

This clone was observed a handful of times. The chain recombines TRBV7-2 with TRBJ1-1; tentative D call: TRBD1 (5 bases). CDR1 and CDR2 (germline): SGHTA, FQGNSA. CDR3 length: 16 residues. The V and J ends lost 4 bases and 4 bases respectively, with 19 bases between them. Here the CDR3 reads CASSSTPHRRGTEAFF. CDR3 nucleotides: TGTGCCAGCAGCTCCACCCCACACAGGAGGGGCACTGAAGCTTTCTTT. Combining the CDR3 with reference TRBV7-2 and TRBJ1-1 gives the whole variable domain GAGVSQSPSNKVTEKGKDVELRCDPISGHTALYWYRQSLGQGLEFLIYFQGNSAPDKSGLPSDRFSAERTGGSVSTLTIQRTQQEDSAVYLCASSSTPHRRGTEAFFGQGTRLTVV.

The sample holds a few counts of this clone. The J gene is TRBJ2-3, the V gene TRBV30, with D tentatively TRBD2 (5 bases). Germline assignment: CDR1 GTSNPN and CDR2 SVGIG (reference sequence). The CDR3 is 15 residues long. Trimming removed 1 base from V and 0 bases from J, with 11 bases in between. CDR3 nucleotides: TGTGCCTGGAGTGGTGGCGGCGGGAGCACAGATACGCAGTATTTT. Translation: CAWSGGGGSTDTQYF.

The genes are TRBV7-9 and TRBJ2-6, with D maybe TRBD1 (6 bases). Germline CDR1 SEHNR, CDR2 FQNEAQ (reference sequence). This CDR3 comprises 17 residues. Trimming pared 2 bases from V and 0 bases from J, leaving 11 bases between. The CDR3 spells CASSLPTGNSGANVLTF. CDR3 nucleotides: TGTGCCAGCAGCTTACCCACAGGGAACTCTGGGGCCAACGTCCTGACTTTC.

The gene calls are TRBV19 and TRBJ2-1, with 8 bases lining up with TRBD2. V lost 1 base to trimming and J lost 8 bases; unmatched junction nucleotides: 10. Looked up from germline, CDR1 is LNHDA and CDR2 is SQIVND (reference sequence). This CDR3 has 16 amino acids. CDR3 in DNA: TGTGCCAGTAGTATAGGCGGGCGAGCGGGAGTATATGAGCAGTTCTTC. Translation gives CASSIGGRAGVYEQFF.

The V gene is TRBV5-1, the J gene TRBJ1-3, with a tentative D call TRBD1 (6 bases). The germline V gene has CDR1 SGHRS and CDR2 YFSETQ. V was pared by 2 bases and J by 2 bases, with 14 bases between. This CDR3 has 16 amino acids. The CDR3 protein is CASSFSGGATGNTIYF. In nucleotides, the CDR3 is TGCGCCAGCAGCTTTTCGGGGGGCGCAACTGGAAACACCATATATTTT.

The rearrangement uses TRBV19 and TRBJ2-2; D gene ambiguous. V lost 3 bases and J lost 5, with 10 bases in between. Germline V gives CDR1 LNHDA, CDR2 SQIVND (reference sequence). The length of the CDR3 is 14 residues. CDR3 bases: TGTGCCAGTAGTATCTCAACGGAAACCGGGGAGCTGTTTTTT. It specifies CASSISTETGELFF.

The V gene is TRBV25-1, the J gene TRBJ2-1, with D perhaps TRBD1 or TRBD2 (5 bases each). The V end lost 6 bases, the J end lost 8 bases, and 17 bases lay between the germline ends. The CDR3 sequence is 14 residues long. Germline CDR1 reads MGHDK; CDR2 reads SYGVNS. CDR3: CASRSTGTEDEQFF. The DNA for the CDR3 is TGTGCCAGCAGAAGCACCGGGACCGAAGATGAGCAGTTCTTC.

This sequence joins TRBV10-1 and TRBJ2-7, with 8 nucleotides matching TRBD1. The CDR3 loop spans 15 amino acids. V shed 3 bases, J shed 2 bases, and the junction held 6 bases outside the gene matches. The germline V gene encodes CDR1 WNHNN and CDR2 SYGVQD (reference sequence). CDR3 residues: CASSDQGAPTYEQYF. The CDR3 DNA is TGCGCCAGCAGTGATCAGGGGGCCCCTACCTACGAGCAGTACTTC.

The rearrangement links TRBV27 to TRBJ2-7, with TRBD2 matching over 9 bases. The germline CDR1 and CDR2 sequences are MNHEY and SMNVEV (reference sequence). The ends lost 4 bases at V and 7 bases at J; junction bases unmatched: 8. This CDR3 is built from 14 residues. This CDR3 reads CASSWLAGAEEQYF. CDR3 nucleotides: TGTGCCAGCAGTTGGTTAGCGGGGGCGGAGGAGCAGTACTTC.

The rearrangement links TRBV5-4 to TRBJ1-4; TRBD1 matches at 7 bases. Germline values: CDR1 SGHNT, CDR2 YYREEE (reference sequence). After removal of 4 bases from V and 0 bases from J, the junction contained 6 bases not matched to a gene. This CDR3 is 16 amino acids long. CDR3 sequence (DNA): TGTGCCAGCAGCGTCCGACAGGGACCAACTAATGAAAAACTGTTTTTT. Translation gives CASSVRQGPTNEKLFF.

Here the CDR3 DNA reads TGCGCCAGCAGCCACGGCCCTCGGAGCTCCTACAATGAGCAGTTCTTC. This gives the protein CASSHGPRSSYNEQFF. The chain links TRBV4-1 to TRBJ2-1; D unresolved. Trimming pared 3 bases from V and 0 bases from J, leaving 12 bases between. Germline assignment: CDR1 MGHRA and CDR2 YSYEKL. The CDR3 spans 16 residues.

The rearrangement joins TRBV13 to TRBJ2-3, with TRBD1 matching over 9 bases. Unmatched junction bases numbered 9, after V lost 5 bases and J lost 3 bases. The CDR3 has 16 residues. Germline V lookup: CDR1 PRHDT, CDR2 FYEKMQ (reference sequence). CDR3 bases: TGTGCCAGCAGCCGCCGACCGGGACAGGGAACAGATACGCAGTATTTT. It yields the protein CASSRRPGQGTDTQYF. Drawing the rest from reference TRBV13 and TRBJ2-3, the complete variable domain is AAGVIQSPRHLIKEKRETATLKCYPIPRHDTVYWYQQGPGQDPQFLISFYEKMQSDKGSIPDRFSAQQFSDYHSELNMSSLELGDSALYFCASSRRPGQGTDTQYFGPGTRLTVL.

The CDR3 loop is CASGRDLTEAFF. In DNA form, the CDR3 reads TGTGCCAGCGGTCGGGACCTCACTGAAGCTTTCTTT. The chain couples TRBV7-3 to TRBJ1-1, with a possible D match to TRBD1 (5 bases). V lost 8 bases and J 4 bases, leaving 11 bases between the germline ends. The CDR3 loop spans 12 amino acids. Germline V gene sequence: CDR1 SGHTA, CDR2 FQGTGA. Drawing the rest from reference TRBV7-3 and TRBJ1-1, the complete variable domain is GAGVSQTPSNKVTEKGKYVELRCDPISGHTALYWYRQSLGQGPEFLIYFQGTGAADDSGLPNDRFFAVRPEGSVSTLKIQRTERGDSAVYLCASGRDLTEAFFGQGTRLTVV.

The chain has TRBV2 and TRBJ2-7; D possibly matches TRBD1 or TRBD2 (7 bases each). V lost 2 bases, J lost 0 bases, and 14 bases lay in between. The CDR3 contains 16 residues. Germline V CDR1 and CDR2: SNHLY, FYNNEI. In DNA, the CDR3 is TGTGCCAGCAGTGAAAGGGAGGGGGCCTTCTCCTACGAGCAGTACTTC. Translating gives CASSEREGAFSYEQYF.

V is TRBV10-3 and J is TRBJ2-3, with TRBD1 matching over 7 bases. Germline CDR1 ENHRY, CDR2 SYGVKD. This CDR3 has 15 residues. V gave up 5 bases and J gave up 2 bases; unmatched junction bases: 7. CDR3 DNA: TGTGCCATCAGTCAGCCGGGACAGATCACAGATACGCAGTATTTT. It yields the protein CAISQPGQITDTQYF.

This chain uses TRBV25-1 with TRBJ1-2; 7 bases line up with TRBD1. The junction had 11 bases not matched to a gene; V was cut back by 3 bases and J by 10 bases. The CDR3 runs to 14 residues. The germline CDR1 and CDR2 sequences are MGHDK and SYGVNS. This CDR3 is CASSDPRQGYNYTF. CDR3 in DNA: TGTGCCAGCAGTGACCCACGACAGGGATATAACTACACCTTC.

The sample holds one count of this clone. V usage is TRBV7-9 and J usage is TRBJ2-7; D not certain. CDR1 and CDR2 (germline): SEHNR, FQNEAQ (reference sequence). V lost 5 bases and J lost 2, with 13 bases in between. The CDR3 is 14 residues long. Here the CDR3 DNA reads TGTGCCAGCAGCCCCGTAGCAGGTACCTACGAGCAGTACGTC. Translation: CASSPVAGTYEQYV.

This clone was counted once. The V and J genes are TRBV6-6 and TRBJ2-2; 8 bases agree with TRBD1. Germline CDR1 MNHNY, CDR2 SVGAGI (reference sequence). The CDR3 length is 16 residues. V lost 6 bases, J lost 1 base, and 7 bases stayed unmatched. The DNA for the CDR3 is TGTGCCAGCAGCCCTTCCGGGACAGGGAACACCGGGGAGCTGTTTTTT. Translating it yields CASSPSGTGNTGELFF.

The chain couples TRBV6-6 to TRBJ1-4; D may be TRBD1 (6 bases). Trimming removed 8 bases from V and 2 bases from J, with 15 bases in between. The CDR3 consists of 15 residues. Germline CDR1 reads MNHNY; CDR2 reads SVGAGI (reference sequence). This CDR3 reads CASCQGTETNEKLFF. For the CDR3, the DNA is TGTGCCAGCTGTCAGGGGACGGAGACTAATGAAAAACTGTTTTTT.

The CDR3 is CASSYQASGSHEQYV. The CDR3 coding sequence is TGTGCCAGCAGTTACCAAGCTAGCGGGAGCCACGAGCAGTACGTC. V and J are TRBV6-6 and TRBJ2-7; 10 nucleotides match TRBD2. This CDR3 is built from 15 residues. The V gene end was trimmed by 2 bases and the J gene end by 5 bases; junction bases not matched to a gene: 6. Germline-derived CDR1 and CDR2 are MNHNY and SVGAGI (reference sequence).

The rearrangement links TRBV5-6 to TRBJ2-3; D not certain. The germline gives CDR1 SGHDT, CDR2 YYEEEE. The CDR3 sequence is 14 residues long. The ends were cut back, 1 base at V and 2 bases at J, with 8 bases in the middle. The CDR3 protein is CASSLTVPTDTQYF. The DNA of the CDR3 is TGTGCCAGCAGCTTGACAGTCCCCACAGATACGCAGTATTTT.